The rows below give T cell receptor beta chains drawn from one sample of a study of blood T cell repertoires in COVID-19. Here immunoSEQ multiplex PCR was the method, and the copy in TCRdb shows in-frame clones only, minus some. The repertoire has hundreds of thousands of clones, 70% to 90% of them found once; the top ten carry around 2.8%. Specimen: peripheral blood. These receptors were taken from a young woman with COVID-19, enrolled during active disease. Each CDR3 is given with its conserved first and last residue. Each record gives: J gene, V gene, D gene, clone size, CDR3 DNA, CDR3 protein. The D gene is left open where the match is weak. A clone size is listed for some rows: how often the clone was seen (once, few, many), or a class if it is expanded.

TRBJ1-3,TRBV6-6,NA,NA,TGTGCCAGCAATTACCCGACAGGAAGCTCTGGAAACACCATATATTTT,CASNYPTGSSGNTIYF
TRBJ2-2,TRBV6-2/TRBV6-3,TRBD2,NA,TGTGCCAGCAGCCGACGGACTAGCGGGAGAGCCGGGGAGCTGTTTTTT,CASSRRTSGRAGELFF
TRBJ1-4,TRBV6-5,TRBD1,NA,TGTGCCAGCAGTTCGTCGACAGGGTGGGGCTCTCTGTTTTTT,CASSSSTGWGSLFF
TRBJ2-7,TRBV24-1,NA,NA,TGTGCCACCAGTGATTTTTCGTACGAGCAGTACTTC,CATSDFSYEQYF
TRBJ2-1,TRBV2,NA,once,TGTGCCAGCACTACTCTACAACGGGAACAGTTCTTC,CASTTLQREQFF
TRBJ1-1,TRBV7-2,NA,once,TGTGCCAGCAGCTTAGGGGGGGGCGCGTCGGCTGAAGCTTTCTTT,CASSLGGGASAEAFF
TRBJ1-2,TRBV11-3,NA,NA,TGTGCCAGCATGCGGGGCTACACCTTC,CASMRGYTF
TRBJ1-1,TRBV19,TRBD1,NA,TGTGCCAGTAGTACAGTCGGCAGGGGGCGCGGAGCTTTCTTT,CASSTVGRGRGAFF
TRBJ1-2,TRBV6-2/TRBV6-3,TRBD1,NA,TGTGCCAGCAGCACTAGGGACAGGGTCGCTGGCTACACCTTC,CASSTRDRVAGYTF
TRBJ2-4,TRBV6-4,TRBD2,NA,TGTGCCAGCAGTGATCTTCCGATCGGGGGGGGTGCAGGTTACATTCAGTACTTC,CASSDLPIGGGAGYIQYF
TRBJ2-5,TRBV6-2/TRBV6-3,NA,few,TGTGCCAGCAGCCACTCTTTGGAAAGGTCCAGGCCCCTTCTCCAAGAGACCCAGTACTTC,CASSHSLERSRPLLQETQYF
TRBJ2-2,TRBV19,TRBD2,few,TGTGCCGCCCAGCGGGGGACCGGGGAGCTGTTTTTT,CAAQRGTGELFF
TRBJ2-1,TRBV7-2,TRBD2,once,TGTGCCAGCAGCCCAAGCGGGGGGCCCCAAAATGAGCAGTTCTTC,CASSPSGGPQNEQFF
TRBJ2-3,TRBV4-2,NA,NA,TGTGCCAGCAGCCAACTCCCGCTGGGGGGGGGCAGCACAGATACGCAGTATTTT,CASSQLPLGGGSTDTQYF
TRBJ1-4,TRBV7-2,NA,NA,TGTGCCAGCAGCTTACCCGCAACTAATGAAAAACTGTTTTTT,CASSLPATNEKLFF
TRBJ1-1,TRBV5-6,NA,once,TGTGCCAGCCTAAGGGGGAGTCGGGACACTGAAGCTTTCTTT,CASLRGSRDTEAFF
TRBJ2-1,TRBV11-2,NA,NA,TGTGCCAGCAGCTTAAATGGGGGCCCGGGATGGAATGAGCAGTTCTTC,CASSLNGGPGWNEQFF
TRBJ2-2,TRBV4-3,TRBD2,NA,TGCGCCAGCAGCCAAGATCGGGGTAGCGGGGGTTTCCCCGGGGAGCTGTTTTTT,CASSQDRGSGGFPGELFF
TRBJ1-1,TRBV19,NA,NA,TGTGCCAGTAGTACTTCACAGGTTCTAGGGGCTTTCCCATCGAGGGCTTTCTTT,CASSTSQVLGAFPSRAFF
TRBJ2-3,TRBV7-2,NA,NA,TGTGCCAGCAGCTTCCCGCGGGCAGATACGCAGTATTTT,CASSFPRADTQYF